The 9 T cell receptor beta chains below were found in one sample sequenced in a study of Graves' ophthalmopathy and Graves' hyperthyroidism. TCR beta CDR3 amplification used RNA transcripts. The first round was an RT-PCR with HTBI primers, and the second round was a multiplex PCR. TCRdb re-called the multiplex PCR reads through MiXCR, storing one row per CDR3 protein. The sample has approximately 480,000 distinct CDR3 sequences, approximately 15% seen once. Sequenced: blood. The receptors were sampled from a woman younger than 45 with Graves' ophthalmopathy.

This clonotype was seen many times. V usage is TRBV19 and J usage is TRBJ2-7; D might be TRBD2 (6 bases). This CDR3 comprises 14 residues. Germline V CDR1 and CDR2: LNHDA, SQIVND (reference sequence). Trimming stripped 3 bases from V and 1 base from J, with 10 bases between. CDR3 residues: CASSISGESYEQYF. For the CDR3, the DNA is TGTGCCAGTAGTATCTCGGGAGAGTCCTACGAGCAGTACTTC.

This clonotype was found a few times. The chain carries TRBV4-1 and TRBJ2-2; D may be TRBD1 (6 bases). V lost 0 bases and J 7 bases, leaving 12 bases between the germline ends. The CDR3 is 15 amino acids. Germline CDR1 reads MGHRA; CDR2 reads YSYEKL. CDR3 amino acids: CASSQDAGVGGELFF. The CDR3 DNA is TGCGCCAGCAGCCAAGACGCAGGGGTGGGCGGGGAGCTGTTTTTT.

In its sample, this clonotype was seen a few times. The genes are TRBV20-1 and TRBJ2-2; 11 bases agree with TRBD2. Germline-derived CDR1 and CDR2 are DFQATT and SNEGSKA (reference sequence). The CDR3 extends over 18 amino acids. The junction had 7 bases not matched to a gene; V was cut back by 0 bases and J by 1 base. CDR3 residues: CSARDLMTSGMNTGELFF. CDR3 nucleotide sequence: TGCAGTGCTAGAGATCTGATGACTAGCGGGATGAACACCGGGGAGCTGTTTTTT.

This clonotype has a count of ten or more. The CDR3 sequence: CSARDLNGGREQYF. CDR3 in DNA: TGCAGTGCTAGAGATCTTAACGGGGGGCGCGAGCAGTACTTC. V gene TRBV20-1 combines with J gene TRBJ2-7; weak D call: TRBD2 (7 bases). Trimming shortened V by 0 bases and J by 6 bases, and 15 bases separated the two germline ends. The CDR3 loop spans 14 amino acids. Per germline, CDR1 DFQATT and CDR2 SNEGSKA (reference sequence).

This clonotype was detected many times. Written as DNA, the CDR3 is TGCAGTGCTAGTTCGCGGACCAGAGTTGTAGAGGGCCCGATCAACACTGAAGCTTTCTTT. It is translated as CSASSRTRVVEGPINTEAFF. The V and J genes are TRBV20-1 and TRBJ1-1; D is uncertain. V lost 3 bases and J 2 bases, leaving 31 bases between the germline ends. The germline CDR1 and CDR2 sequences are DFQATT and SNEGSKA (reference sequence). CDR3 size: 20 residues.

This clonotype was seen many times. The DNA of the CDR3 is TGTGCCAGCAGCTCGGGAACCGGGACAGGGGTAGACGAGCAGTACTTC. Protein sequence: CASSSGTGTGVDEQYF. The genes are TRBV5-8 and TRBJ2-7; 10 nucleotides agree with TRBD1. Germline values: CDR1 SGHTS, CDR2 YDEGEE. The CDR3 is made up of 16 amino acids. The trim removed 3 bases at V and 5 bases at J, leaving 11 bases unmatched. Looking up the rest from reference TRBV5-8 and TRBJ2-7 gives the full variable domain: EAGVTQSPTHLIKTRGQQATLRCSPISGHTSVYWYQQALGLGLQFLLWYDEGEERNRGNFPPRFSGRQFPNYSSELNVNALELEDSALYLCASSSGTGTGVDEQYFGPGTRLTVT.

This clonotype has at least ten counts. The chain uses TRBV2 and TRBJ2-7, with D possibly matching TRBD2 (6 bases). The V end lost 0 bases, the J end lost 6 bases, and 9 bases lay between the germline ends. The germline CDR1 and CDR2 sequences are SNHLY and FYNNEI. This CDR3 region has 13 residues. The CDR3 loop reads CASSEASGGEQYF. The CDR3 DNA follows: TGTGCCAGCAGTGAAGCTAGCGGTGGCGAGCAGTACTTC.

In this sample, this clonotype turned up many times. The V call is TRBV5-1, the J call TRBJ2-7; TRBD2 is a possible D gene (7 bases). The CDR3 is 13 amino acids. Germline V lookup: CDR1 SGHRS, CDR2 YFSETQ. The V gene lost 2 bases and the J gene lost 6 bases, with 12 bases spanning the gap. The CDR3 loop is CASSFSRGAEQYF. CDR3 bases: TGCGCCAGCAGCTTCTCCCGGGGGGCCGAGCAGTACTTC.

Only a few counts were recorded for this clonotype. This chain joins TRBV3-1 and TRBJ1-5, with unresolved D. The V end was cut by 3 bases, the J end by 6 bases, with 9 bases between. The length of the CDR3 is 13 residues. CDR1 LGHDT and CDR2 YNNKEL come from the germline V gene (reference sequence). The CDR3, as DNA: TGTGCCAGCAGCCAGAGACAACGTCAGCCCCAGCATTTT. This codes for CASSQRQRQPQHF.